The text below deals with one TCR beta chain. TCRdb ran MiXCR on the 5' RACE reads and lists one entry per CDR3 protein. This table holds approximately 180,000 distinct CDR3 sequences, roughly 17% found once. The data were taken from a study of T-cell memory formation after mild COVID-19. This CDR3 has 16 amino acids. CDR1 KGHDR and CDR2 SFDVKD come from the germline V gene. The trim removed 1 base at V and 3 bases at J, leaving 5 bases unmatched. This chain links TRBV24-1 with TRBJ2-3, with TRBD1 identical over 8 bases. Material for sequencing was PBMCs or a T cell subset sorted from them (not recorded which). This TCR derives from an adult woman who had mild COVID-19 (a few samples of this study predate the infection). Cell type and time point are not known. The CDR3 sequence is CATSDFPRTGTDTQYF. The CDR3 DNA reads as TGTGCCACCAGTGATTTCCCCCGGACAGGGACAGATACGCAGTATTTT.